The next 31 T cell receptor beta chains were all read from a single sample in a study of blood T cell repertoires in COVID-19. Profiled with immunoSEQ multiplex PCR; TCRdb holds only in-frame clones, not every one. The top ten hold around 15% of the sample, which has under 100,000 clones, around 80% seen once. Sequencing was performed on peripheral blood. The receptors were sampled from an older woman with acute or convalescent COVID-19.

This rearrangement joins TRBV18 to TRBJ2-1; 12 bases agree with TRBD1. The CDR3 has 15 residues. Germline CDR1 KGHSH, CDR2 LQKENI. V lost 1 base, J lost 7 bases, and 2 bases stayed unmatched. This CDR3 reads CASSPLGQGANEQFF. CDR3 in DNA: TGTGCCAGCTCACCACTGGGACAGGGGGCGAATGAGCAGTTCTTC. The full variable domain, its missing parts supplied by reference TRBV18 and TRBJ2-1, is NAGVMQNPRHLVRRRGQEARLRCSPMKGHSHVYWYRQLPEEGLKFMVYLQKENIIDESGMPKERFSAEFPKEGPSILRIQQVVRGDSAAYFCASSPLGQGANEQFFGPGTRLTVL.

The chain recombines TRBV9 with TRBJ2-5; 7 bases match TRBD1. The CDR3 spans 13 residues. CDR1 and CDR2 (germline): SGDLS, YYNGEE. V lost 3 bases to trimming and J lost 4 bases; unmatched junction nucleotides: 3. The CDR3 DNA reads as TGTGCCAGCAGCGCACAGGGGCGAGAGACCCAGTACTTC. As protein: CASSAQGRETQYF.

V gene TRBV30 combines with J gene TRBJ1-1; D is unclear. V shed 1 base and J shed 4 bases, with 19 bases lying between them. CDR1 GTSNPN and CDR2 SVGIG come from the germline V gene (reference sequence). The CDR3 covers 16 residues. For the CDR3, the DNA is TGTGCCTGGAGTGGAGGAGGGAAGGGTAGCGGCACTGAAGCTTTCTTT. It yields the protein CAWSGGGKGSGTEAFF.

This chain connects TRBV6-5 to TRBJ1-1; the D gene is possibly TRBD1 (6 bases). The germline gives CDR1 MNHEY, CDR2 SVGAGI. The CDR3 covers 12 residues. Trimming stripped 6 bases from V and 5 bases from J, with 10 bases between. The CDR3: CASRFQGTEAFF. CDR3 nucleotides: TGTGCCAGCAGATTCCAGGGGACTGAAGCTTTCTTT.

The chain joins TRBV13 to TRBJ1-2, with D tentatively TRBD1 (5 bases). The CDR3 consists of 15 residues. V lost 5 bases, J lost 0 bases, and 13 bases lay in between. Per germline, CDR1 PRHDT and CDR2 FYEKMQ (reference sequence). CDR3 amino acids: CASSLGPLANYGYTF. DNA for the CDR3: TGTGCCAGCAGCCTGGGGCCCTTAGCTAACTATGGCTACACCTTC.

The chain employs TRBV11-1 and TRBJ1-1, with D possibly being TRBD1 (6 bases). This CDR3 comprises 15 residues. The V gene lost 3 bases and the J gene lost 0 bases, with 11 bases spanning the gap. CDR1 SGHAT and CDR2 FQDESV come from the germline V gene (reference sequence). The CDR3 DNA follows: TGTGCCAGCAGCTTTGAGGGGACACTGAACACTGAAGCTTTCTTT. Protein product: CASSFEGTLNTEAFF.

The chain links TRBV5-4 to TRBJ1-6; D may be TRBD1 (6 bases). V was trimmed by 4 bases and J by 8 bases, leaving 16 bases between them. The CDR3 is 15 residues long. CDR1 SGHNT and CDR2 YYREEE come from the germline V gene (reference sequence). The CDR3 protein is CASSVTQGMDSPLHF. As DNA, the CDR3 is TGTGCCAGCAGCGTCACACAGGGAATGGATTCACCCCTCCACTTT.

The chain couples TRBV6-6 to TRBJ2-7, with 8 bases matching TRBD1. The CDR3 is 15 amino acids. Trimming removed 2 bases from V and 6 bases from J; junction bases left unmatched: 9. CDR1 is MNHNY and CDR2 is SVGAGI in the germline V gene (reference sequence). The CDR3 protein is CASSYMVQGASEQYF. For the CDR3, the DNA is TGTGCCAGCAGTTACATGGTCCAGGGGGCGTCCGAGCAGTACTTC.

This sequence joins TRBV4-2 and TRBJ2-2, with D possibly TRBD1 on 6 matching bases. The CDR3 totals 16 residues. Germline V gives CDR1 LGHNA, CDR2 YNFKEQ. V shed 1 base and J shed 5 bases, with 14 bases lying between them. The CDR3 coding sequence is TGTGCCAGCAGCCAAGGGAACAGGGAAGGGACCGGGGAGCTGTTTTTT. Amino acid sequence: CASSQGNREGTGELFF.

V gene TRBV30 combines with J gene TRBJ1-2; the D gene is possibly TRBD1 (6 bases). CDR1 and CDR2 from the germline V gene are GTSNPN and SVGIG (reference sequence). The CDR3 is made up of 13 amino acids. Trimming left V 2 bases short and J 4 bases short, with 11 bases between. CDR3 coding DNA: TGTGCCTGGAGTCCGCAGGGGATCTATGGCTACACCTTC. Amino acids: CAWSPQGIYGYTF.

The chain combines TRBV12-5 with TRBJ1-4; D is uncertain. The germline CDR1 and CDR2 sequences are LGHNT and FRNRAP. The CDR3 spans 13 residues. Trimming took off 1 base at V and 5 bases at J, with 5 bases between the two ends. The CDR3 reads CASGLAGNEKLFF. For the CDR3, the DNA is TGTGCTAGTGGTTTGGCGGGGAATGAAAAACTGTTTTTT.

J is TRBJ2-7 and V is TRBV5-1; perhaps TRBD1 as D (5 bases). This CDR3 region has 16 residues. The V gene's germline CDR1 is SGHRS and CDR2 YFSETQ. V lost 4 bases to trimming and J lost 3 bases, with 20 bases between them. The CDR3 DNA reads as TGCGCCAGCAGCCAGGGAAGACGCGACAGTGACTACGAGCAGTACTTC. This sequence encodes CASSQGRRDSDYEQYF.

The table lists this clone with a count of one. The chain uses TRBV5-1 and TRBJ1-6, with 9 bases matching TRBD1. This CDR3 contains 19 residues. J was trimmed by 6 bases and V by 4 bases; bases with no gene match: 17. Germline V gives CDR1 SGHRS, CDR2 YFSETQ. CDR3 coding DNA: TGCGCCAGCAGCGGGGGGACCGGGACAGGGTTTAATTTTAATTCACCCCTCCACTTT. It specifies CASSGGTGTGFNFNSPLHF.

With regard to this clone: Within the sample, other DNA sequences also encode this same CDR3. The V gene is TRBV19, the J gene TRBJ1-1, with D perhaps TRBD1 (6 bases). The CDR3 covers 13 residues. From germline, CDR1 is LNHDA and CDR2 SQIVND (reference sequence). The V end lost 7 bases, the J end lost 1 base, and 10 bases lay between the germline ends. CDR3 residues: CASIPDRNTEAFF. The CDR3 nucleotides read TGTGCCAGTATCCCGGACAGGAACACTGAAGCTTTCTTT. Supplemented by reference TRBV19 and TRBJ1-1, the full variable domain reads DGGITQSPKYLFRKEGQNVTLSCEQNLNHDAMYWYRQDPGQGLRLIYYSQIVNDFQKGDIAEGYSVSREKKESFPLTVTSAQKNPTAFYLCASIPDRNTEAFFGQGTRLTVV.

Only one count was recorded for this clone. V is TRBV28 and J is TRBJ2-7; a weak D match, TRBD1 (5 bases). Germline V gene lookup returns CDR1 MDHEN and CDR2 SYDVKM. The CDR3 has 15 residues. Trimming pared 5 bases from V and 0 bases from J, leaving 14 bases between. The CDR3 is CASSHSREGSYEQYF. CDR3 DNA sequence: TGTGCCAGCAGTCACAGCAGGGAAGGCTCCTACGAGCAGTACTTC.

The CDR3 sequence: CASSLELGLAEAFF. CDR3 coding DNA: TGCGCCAGCAGCTTGGAGTTGGGCTTGGCTGAAGCTTTCTTT. The V gene is TRBV5-1, the J gene TRBJ1-1; D unclear. V lost 0 bases to trimming and J lost 6 bases, with 12 bases between them. CDR1 is SGHRS and CDR2 is YFSETQ in the germline V gene. This CDR3 spans 14 amino acids.

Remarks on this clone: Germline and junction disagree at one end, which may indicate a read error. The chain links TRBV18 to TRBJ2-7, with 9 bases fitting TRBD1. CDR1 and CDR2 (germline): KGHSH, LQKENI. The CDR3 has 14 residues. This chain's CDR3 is CASLPGTGSYEQYF. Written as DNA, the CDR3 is TGTGCCAGCTTACCAGGGACAGGGTCCTACGAGCAGTACTTC.

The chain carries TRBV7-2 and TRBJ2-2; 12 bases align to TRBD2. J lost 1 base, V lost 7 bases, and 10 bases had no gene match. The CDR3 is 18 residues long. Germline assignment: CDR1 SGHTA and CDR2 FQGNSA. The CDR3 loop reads CASILPSGGAVNTGELFF. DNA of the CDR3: TGTGCCAGCATCCTCCCTAGCGGGGGGGCCGTGAACACCGGGGAGCTGTTTTTT. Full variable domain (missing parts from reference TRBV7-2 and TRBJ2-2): GAGVSQSPSNKVTEKGKDVELRCDPISGHTALYWYRQSLGQGLEFLIYFQGNSAPDKSGLPSDRFSAERTGGSVSTLTIQRTQQEDSAVYLCASILPSGGAVNTGELFFGEGSRLTVL.

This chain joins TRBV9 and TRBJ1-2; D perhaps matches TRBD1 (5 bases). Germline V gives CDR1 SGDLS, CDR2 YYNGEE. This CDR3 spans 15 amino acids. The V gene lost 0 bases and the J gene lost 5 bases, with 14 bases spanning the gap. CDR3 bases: TGTGCCAGCAGCGTAGCCGGCAGGGTAGGGTATGGCTACACCTTC. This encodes CASSVAGRVGYGYTF.

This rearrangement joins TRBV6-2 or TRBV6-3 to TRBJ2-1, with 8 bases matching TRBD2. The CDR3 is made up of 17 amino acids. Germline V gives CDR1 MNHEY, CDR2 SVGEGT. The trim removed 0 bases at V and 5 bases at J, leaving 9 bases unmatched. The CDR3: CASSYSLSGVGDNEQFF. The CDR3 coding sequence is TGTGCCAGCAGTTACTCCCTTAGCGGGGTAGGGGACAATGAGCAGTTCTTC.

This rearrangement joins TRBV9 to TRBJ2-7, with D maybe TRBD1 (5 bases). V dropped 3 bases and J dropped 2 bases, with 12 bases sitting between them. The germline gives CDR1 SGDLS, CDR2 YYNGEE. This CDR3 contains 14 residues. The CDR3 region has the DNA TGTGCCAGCAGCGCCCAGGGATTTCCCTACGAGCAGTACTTC. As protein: CASSAQGFPYEQYF.

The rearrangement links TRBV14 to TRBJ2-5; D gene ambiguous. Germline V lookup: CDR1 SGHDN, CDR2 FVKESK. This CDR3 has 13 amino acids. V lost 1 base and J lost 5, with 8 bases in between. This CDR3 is CASSQALFETQYF. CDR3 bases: TGTGCCAGCAGCCAAGCCCTTTTCGAGACCCAGTACTTC.

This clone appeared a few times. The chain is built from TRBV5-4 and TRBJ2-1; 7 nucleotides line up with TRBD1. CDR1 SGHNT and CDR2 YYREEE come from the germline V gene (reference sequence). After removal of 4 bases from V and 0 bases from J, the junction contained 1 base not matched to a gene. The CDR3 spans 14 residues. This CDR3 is CASSAGGSYNEQFF. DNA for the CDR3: TGTGCCAGCAGCGCAGGGGGCTCCTACAATGAGCAGTTCTTC. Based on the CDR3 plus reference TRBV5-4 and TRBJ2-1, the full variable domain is ETGVTQSPTHLIKTRGQQVTLRCSSQSGHNTVSWYQQALGQGPQFIFQYYREEENGRGNFPPRFSGLQFPNYSSELNVNALELDDSALYLCASSAGGSYNEQFFGPGTRLTVL.

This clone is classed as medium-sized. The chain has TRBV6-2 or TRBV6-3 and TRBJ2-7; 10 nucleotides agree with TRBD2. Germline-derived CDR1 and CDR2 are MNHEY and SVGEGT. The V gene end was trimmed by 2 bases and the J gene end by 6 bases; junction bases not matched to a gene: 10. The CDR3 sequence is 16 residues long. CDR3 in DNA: TGTGCCAGCAGTTACAGGTTGAGCGGGAGGGTTTTCGAGCAGTACTTC. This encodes CASSYRLSGRVFEQYF.

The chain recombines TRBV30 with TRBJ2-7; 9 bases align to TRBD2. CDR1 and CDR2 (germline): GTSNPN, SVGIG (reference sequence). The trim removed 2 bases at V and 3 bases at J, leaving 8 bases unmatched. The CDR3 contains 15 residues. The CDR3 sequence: CAWSTSAGGHYEQYF. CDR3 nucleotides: TGTGCCTGGAGTACCTCAGCGGGGGGCCACTACGAGCAGTACTTC.

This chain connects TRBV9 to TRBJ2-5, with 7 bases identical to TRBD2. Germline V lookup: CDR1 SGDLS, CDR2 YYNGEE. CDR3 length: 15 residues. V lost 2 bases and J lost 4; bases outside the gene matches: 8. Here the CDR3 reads CASSVQGGGGETQYF. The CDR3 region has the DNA TGTGCCAGCAGCGTCCAAGGTGGGGGGGGAGAGACCCAGTACTTC.

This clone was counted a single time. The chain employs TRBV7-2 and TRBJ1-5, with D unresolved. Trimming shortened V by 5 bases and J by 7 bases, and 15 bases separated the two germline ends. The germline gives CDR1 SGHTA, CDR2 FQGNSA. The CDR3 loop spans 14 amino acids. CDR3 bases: TGTGCCAGCAGCGAGAGGTCCCGGCCCCAGCCCCAGCATTTT. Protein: CASSERSRPQPQHF.

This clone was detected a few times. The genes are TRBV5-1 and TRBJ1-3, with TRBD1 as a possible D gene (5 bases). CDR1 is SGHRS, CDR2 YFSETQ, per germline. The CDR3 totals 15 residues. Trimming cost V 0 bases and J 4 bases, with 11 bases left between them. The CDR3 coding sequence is TGCGCCAGCAGCTTGGTGGGTTCAGGGGGAAACACCATATATTTT. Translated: CASSLVGSGGNTIYF. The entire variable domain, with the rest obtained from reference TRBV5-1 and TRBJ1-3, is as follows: KAGVTQTPRYLIKTRGQQVTLSCSPISGHRSVSWYQQTPGQGLQFLFEYFSETQRNKGNFPGRFSGRQFSNSRSEMNVSTLELGDSALYLCASSLVGSGGNTIYFGEGSWLTVV.

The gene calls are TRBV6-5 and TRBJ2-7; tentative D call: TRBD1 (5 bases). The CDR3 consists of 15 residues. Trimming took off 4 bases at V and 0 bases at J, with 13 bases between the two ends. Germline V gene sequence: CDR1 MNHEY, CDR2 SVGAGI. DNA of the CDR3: TGTGCCAGCAGTTTACAGGCCTCAAGCTCCTACGAGCAGTACTTC. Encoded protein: CASSLQASSSYEQYF.

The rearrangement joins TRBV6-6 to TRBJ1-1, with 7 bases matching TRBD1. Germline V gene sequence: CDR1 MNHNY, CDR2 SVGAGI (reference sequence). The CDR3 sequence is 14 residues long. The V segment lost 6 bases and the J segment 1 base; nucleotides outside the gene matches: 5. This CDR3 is CASRNRGGNTEAFF. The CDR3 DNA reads TGTGCCAGCAGGAACAGGGGAGGGAACACTGAAGCTTTCTTT.

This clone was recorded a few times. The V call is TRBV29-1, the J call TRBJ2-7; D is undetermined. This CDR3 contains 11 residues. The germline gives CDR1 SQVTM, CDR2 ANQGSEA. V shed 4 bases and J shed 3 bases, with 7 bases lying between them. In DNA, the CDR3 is TGCAGCGTTGGCCAGCGCTACGAGCAGTACTTC. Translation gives CSVGQRYEQYF.